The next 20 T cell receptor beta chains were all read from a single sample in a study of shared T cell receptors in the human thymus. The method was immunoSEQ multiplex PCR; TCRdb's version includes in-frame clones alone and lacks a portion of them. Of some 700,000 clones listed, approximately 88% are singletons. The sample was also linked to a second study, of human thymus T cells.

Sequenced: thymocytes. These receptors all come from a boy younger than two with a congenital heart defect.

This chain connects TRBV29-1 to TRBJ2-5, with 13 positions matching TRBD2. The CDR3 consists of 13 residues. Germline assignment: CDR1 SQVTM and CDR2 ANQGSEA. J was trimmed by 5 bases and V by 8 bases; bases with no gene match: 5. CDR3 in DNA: TGCAGCATCGGACTAGCGGGAGAGGAGACCCAGTACTTC. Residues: CSIGLAGEETQYF.

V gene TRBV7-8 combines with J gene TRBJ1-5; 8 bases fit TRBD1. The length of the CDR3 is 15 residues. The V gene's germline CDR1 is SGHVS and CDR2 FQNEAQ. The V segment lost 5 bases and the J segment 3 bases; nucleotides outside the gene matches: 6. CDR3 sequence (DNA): TGTGCCAGCAGCCCAGGGGGCTCGCCCAATCAGCCCCAGCATTTT. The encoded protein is CASSPGGSPNQPQHF. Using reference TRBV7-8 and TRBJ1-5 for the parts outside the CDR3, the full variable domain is GAGVSQSPRYKVAKRGQDVALRCDPISGHVSLFWYQQALGQGPEFLTYFQNEAQLDKSGLPSDRFFAERPEGSVSTLKIQRTQQEDSAVYLCASSPGGSPNQPQHFGDGTRLSIL.

CDR3 region: CASSLTGGDTEAFF. The CDR3 bases are TGTGCCAGCAGCTTGACAGGGGGGGACACTGAAGCTTTCTTT. The V gene is TRBV11-2, the J gene TRBJ1-1; 9 nucleotides match TRBD1. Losses at the gene ends were 3 bases for V and 3 bases for J; bases not matched to a gene: 2. CDR3 length: 14 residues. Per the germline V gene, CDR1 is SGHAT and CDR2 is FQNNGV.

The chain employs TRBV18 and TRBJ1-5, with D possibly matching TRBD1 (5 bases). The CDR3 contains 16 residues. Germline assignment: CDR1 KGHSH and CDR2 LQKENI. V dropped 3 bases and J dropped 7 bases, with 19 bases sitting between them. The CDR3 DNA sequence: TGTGCCAGCTCACCTGGGGCCCCCGGGGGGACCCAGCCCCAGCATTTT. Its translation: CASSPGAPGGTQPQHF.

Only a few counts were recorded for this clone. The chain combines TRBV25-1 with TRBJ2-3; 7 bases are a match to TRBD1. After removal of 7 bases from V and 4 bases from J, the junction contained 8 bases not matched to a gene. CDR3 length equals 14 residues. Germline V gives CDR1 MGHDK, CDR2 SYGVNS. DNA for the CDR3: TGTGCCAGCACCCCAGGGGGTCGACCAGATACGCAGTATTTT. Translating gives CASTPGGRPDTQYF.

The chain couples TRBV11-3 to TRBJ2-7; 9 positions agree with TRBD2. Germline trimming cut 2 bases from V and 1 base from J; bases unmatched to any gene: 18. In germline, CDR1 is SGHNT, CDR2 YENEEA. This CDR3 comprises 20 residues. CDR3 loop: CASSLSVSLASGILSYEQYF. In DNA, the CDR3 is TGTGCCAGCAGCTTAAGCGTCTCGTTGGCTAGCGGGATCTTGTCCTACGAGCAGTACTTC.

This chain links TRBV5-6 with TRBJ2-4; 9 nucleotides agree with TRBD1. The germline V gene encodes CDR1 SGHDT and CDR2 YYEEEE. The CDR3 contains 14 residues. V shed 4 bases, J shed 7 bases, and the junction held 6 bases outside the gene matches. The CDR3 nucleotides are TGTGCCAGCAGCACCGGGACAGGGCCGAACATTCAGTACTTC. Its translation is CASSTGTGPNIQYF.

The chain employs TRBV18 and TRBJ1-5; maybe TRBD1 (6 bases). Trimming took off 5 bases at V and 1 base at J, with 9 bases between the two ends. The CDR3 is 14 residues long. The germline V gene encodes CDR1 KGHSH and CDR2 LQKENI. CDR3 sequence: CASSEQGSNQPQHF. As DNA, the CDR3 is TGTGCCAGCTCAGAACAGGGAAGCAATCAGCCCCAGCATTTT.

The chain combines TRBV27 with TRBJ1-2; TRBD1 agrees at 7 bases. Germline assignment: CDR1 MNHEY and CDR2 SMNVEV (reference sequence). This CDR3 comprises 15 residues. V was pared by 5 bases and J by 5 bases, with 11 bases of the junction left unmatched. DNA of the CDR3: TGTGCCAGCAGTCCAGGGACAGTCTGGCAATATGGCTACACCTTC. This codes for CASSPGTVWQYGYTF.

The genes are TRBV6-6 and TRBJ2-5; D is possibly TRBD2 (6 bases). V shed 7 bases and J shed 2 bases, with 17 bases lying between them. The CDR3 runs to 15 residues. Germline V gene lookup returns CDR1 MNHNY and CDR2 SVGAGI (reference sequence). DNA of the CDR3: TGTGCCAGCATCCCCAGGGATGGGGGGCAAGAGACCCAGTACTTC. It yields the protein CASIPRDGGQETQYF.

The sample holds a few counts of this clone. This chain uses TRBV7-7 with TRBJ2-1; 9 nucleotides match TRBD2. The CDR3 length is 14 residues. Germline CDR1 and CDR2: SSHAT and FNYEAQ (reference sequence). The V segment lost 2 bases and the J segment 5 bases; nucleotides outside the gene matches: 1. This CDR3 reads CASSLRLADNEQFF. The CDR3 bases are TGTGCCAGCAGCTTACGACTAGCGGACAATGAGCAGTTCTTC. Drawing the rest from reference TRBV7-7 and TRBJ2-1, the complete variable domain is GAGVSQSPRYKVTKRGQDVTLRCDPISSHATLYWYQQALGQGPEFLTYFNYEAQPDKSGLPSDRFSAERPEGSISTLTIQRTEQRDSAMYRCASSLRLADNEQFFGPGTRLTVL.

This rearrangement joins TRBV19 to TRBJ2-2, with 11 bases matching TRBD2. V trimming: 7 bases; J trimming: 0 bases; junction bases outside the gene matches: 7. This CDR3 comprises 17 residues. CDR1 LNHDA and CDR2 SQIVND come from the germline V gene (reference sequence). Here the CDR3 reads CASTKGTSGANTGELFF. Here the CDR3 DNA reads TGTGCCAGTACGAAGGGGACTAGCGGAGCGAACACCGGGGAGCTGTTTTTT.

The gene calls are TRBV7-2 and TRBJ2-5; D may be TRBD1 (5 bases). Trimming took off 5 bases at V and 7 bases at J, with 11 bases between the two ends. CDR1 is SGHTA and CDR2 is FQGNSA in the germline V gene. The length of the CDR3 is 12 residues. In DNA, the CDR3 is TGTGCCAGCAGCAGCAGGGCCGGGACCCAGTACTTC. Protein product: CASSSRAGTQYF.

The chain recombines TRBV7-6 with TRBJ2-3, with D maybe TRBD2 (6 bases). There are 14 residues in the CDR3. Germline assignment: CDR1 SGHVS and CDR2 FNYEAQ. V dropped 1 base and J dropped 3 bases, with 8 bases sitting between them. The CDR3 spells CASSLGLVTDTQYF. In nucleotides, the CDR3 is TGTGCCAGCAGCTTAGGACTAGTTACAGATACGCAGTATTTT. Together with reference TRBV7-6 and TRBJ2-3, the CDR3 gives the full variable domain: GAGVSQSPRYKVTKRGQDVALRCDPISGHVSLYWYRQALGQGPEFLTYFNYEAQQDKSGLPNDRFSAERPEGSISTLTIQRTEQRDSAMYRCASSLGLVTDTQYFGPGTRLTVL.

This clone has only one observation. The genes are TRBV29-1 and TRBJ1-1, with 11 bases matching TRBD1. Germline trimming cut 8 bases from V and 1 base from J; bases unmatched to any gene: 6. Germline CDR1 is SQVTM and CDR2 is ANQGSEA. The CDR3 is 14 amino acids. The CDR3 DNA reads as TGCAGCATAGGGACAGGGGGATCGAACACTGAAGCTTTCTTT. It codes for CSIGTGGSNTEAFF.

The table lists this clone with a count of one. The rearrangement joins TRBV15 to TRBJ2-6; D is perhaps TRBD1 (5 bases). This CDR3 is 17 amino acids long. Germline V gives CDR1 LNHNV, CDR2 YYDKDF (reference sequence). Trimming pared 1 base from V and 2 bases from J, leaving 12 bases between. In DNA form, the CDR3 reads TGTGCCACCAGCAGAGCCCCTCCAGGGCCTGGGGCCAACGTCCTGACTTTC. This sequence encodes CATSRAPPGPGANVLTF.

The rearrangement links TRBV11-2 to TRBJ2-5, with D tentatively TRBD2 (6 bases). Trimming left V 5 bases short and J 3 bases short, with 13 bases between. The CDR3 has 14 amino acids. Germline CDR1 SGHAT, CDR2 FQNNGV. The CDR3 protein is CASSPRGAKETQYF. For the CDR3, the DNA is TGTGCCAGCAGCCCGCGCGGGGCCAAAGAGACCCAGTACTTC.

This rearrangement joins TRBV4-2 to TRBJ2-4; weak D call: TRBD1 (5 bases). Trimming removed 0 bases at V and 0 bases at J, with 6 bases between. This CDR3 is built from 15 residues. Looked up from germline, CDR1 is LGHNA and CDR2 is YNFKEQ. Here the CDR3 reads CASSQEGLAKNIQYF. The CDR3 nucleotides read TGTGCCAGCAGCCAAGAGGGGCTAGCCAAAAACATTCAGTACTTC.

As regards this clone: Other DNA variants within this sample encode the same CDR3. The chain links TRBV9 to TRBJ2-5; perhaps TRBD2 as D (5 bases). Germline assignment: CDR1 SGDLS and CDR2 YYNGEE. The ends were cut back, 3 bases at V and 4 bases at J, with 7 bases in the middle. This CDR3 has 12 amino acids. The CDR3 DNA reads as TGTGCCAGCAGCGGCCGGGGAGAGACCCAGTACTTC. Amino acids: CASSGRGETQYF.

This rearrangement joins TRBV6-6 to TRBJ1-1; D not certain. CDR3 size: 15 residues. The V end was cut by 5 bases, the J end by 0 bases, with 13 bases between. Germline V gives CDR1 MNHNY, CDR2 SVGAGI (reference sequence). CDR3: CASSVGEEVNTEAFF. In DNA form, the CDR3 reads TGTGCCAGCAGTGTCGGAGAAGAGGTGAACACTGAAGCTTTCTTT.